The 25 T cell receptor beta chains given below trace back to one sample, sequenced in a study of blood T cell repertoires in COVID-19. Profiling relied on immunoSEQ multiplex PCR, and the TCRdb table lists in-frame clones only, not all of them. The sample includes some 94,000 clones, 80% to 90% of them seen just once. The sequencing sample was made of peripheral blood. These receptors were taken from a human donor in a cohort sampled during active COVID-19.

The genes are TRBV12-5 and TRBJ2-1; TRBD1 agrees at 8 bases. J lost 6 bases, V lost 5 bases, and 9 bases had no gene match. Germline V CDR1 and CDR2: LGHNT, FRNRAP. This CDR3 spans 15 amino acids. The CDR3 loop reads CASGITRTGGNEQFF. The CDR3 region has the DNA TGTGCTAGTGGTATAACTCGAACAGGGGGCAATGAGCAGTTCTTC.

In nucleotides, the CDR3 is TGTGCCAGTAGTATAGTTCGGGGGGAGACCCAGTACTTC. Its protein product is CASSIVRGETQYF. The chain carries TRBV19 and TRBJ2-5, with D tentatively TRBD2 (6 bases). The V and J ends lost 1 base and 5 bases respectively, with 8 bases between them. Germline-derived CDR1 and CDR2 are LNHDA and SQIVND (reference sequence). There are 13 residues in the CDR3.

V and J are TRBV10-3 and TRBJ1-2, with D possibly TRBD1 on 5 matching bases. V dropped 2 bases and J dropped 5 bases, with 15 bases sitting between them. The CDR3 loop spans 15 amino acids. In germline, CDR1 is ENHRY, CDR2 SYGVKD. The CDR3, as DNA: TGTGCCATCAGTGAGAGTCATCCGACAGTTTATGGCTACACCTTC. This codes for CAISESHPTVYGYTF.

The chain links TRBV7-9 to TRBJ1-2; D is perhaps TRBD1 (6 bases). Trimming pared 1 base from V and 7 bases from J, leaving 10 bases between. Germline CDR1 is SEHNR and CDR2 is FQNEAQ (reference sequence). This CDR3 region has 13 residues. DNA for the CDR3: TGTGCCAGCAGCTTAGACAGGGATAGTGGCTACACCTTC. This encodes CASSLDRDSGYTF. Filled out from reference TRBV7-9 and TRBJ1-2, the complete variable domain reads DTGVSQNPRHKITKRGQNVTFRCDPISEHNRLYWYRQTLGQGPEFLTYFQNEAQLEKSRLLSDRFSAERPKGSFSTLEIQRTEQGDSAMYLCASSLDRDSGYTFGSGTRLTVV.

V usage is TRBV19 and J usage is TRBJ1-1, with 8 bases aligning to TRBD1. Unmatched junction bases numbered 5, after V lost 5 bases and J lost 0 bases. This CDR3 region has 15 residues. Looked up from germline, CDR1 is LNHDA and CDR2 is SQIVND (reference sequence). CDR3: CASSLGTGVNTEAFF. CDR3 nucleotide sequence: TGTGCCAGTAGTCTCGGGACAGGAGTGAACACTGAAGCTTTCTTT.

The CDR3 here is CASSPQDISGNTIYF. The CDR3 DNA is TGTGCCAGCAGCCCTCAGGATATCTCTGGAAACACCATATATTTT. This chain links TRBV9 with TRBJ1-3; D uncertain. Trimming shortened V by 4 bases and J by 0 bases, and 11 bases separated the two germline ends. The CDR3 runs 15 residues. Germline-derived CDR1 and CDR2 are SGDLS and YYNGEE.

The J gene is TRBJ1-2, the V gene TRBV7-8; D is perhaps TRBD1 (5 bases). This CDR3 is built from 14 residues. V was pared by 7 bases and J by 7 bases, with 19 bases between. Germline assignment: CDR1 SGHVS and CDR2 FQNEAQ. Written as DNA, the CDR3 is TGTGCCAGCACCCTGGCGGGGGACGCCGGTGGCTACACCTTC. As protein: CASTLAGDAGGYTF.

J is TRBJ2-1 and V is TRBV5-5; 11 bases are a match to TRBD1. This CDR3 spans 14 amino acids. V lost 6 bases to trimming and J lost 8 bases; unmatched junction nucleotides: 7. Looked up from germline, CDR1 is SGHKS and CDR2 is YYEKEE (reference sequence). CDR3 amino acids: CASTLGQGVYEQFF. CDR3 coding DNA: TGTGCCAGCACCCTGGGACAGGGGGTTTATGAGCAGTTCTTC. Based on the CDR3 plus reference TRBV5-5 and TRBJ2-1, the full variable domain is DAGVTQSPTHLIKTRGQQVTLRCSPISGHKSVSWYQQVLGQGPQFIFQYYEKEERGRGNFPDRFSARQFPNYSSELNVNALLLGDSALYLCASTLGQGVYEQFFGPGTRLTVL.

J is TRBJ1-2 and V is TRBV15, with TRBD1 matching 9 bases. After removal of 10 bases from V and 2 bases from J, the junction contained 2 bases not matched to a gene. The CDR3 is made up of 12 amino acids. Germline V lookup: CDR1 LNHNV, CDR2 YYDKDF (reference sequence). Written as DNA, the CDR3 is TGTGCCATCGGACAGGGGAACTATGGCTACACCTTC. Its translation: CAIGQGNYGYTF.

This rearrangement joins TRBV10-3 to TRBJ2-1, with 7 bases matching TRBD2. Germline V CDR1 and CDR2: ENHRY, SYGVKD. The V and J ends lost 6 bases and 5 bases, in that order; junction bases with no gene match: 4. The CDR3 consists of 13 residues. CDR3 DNA: TGTGCCATCAGGGGGGGGTTTGACAATGAGCAGTTCTTC. Translated, it gives CAIRGGFDNEQFF.

The chain combines TRBV5-1 with TRBJ2-1; 12 nucleotides align to TRBD1. The germline CDR1 and CDR2 sequences are SGHRS and YFSETQ. There are 15 residues in the CDR3. Losses at the gene ends were 4 bases for V and 7 bases for J; bases not matched to a gene: 6. CDR3 amino acids: CASSPGTGGSNEQFF. CDR3 sequence (DNA): TGCGCCAGCAGCCCCGGGACAGGGGGCTCGAATGAGCAGTTCTTC.

The rearrangement joins TRBV7-2 to TRBJ2-1, with 8 bases aligning to TRBD2. Germline CDR1 and CDR2: SGHTA and FQGNSA. The CDR3 is made up of 15 amino acids. The J segment lost 8 bases and the V segment lost 3 bases, leaving 9 bases of the junction unmatched. CDR3 region: CASSLLAGSGYEQFF. Here the CDR3 DNA reads TGTGCCAGCAGCTTGTTAGCGGGGAGTGGCTATGAGCAGTTCTTC. Complete variable domain (other parts from reference TRBV7-2 and TRBJ2-1): GAGVSQSPSNKVTEKGKDVELRCDPISGHTALYWYRQSLGQGLEFLIYFQGNSAPDKSGLPSDRFSAERTGGSVSTLTIQRTQQEDSAVYLCASSLLAGSGYEQFFGPGTRLTVL.

V gene TRBV7-9 combines with J gene TRBJ2-7, with 10 bases that match TRBD1. Germline CDR1 is SEHNR and CDR2 is FQNEAQ (reference sequence). The CDR3 covers 13 residues. The junction had 3 bases not matched to a gene; V was cut back by 7 bases and J by 3 bases. In DNA form, the CDR3 reads TGTGCCAGCACCAGGACAGGGGGCTACGAGCAGTACTTC. The encoded protein is CASTRTGGYEQYF.

This chain links TRBV24-1 with TRBJ2-7, with no clear D. V gave up 3 bases and J gave up 7 bases, with 24 bases separating them. The CDR3 is 17 amino acids. Germline V gene sequence: CDR1 KGHDR, CDR2 SFDVKD. CDR3 residues: CATSDPPGPHSNGEQYF. The CDR3 DNA follows: TGTGCCACCAGTGATCCACCGGGTCCGCATTCGAACGGGGAGCAGTACTTC.

The V gene is TRBV19, the J gene TRBJ1-5; tentatively, D is TRBD1 (5 bases). Trimming left V 3 bases short and J 4 bases short, with 13 bases between. Germline V gene sequence: CDR1 LNHDA, CDR2 SQIVND (reference sequence). The CDR3 spans 15 residues. CDR3 residues: CASSIRRGENQPQHF. CDR3 sequence (DNA): TGTGCCAGTAGTATTAGGAGGGGTGAGAATCAGCCCCAGCATTTT.

The chain couples TRBV11-3 to TRBJ1-1; no clear D. This CDR3 comprises 13 residues. V was shortened by 5 bases and J by 0 bases, with 7 bases between the two germline ends. Germline V CDR1 and CDR2: SGHNT, YENEEA. The CDR3 here is CASSITMNTEAFF. In DNA, the CDR3 is TGTGCCAGCAGCATTACAATGAACACTGAAGCTTTCTTT. The full variable domain, in which reference TRBV11-3 and TRBJ1-1 provide the parts outside the CDR3, is EAGVVQSPRYKIIEKKQPVAFWCNPISGHNTLYWYLQNLGQGPELLIRYENEEAVDDSQLPKDRFSAERLKGVDSTLKIQPAELGDSAVYLCASSITMNTEAFFGQGTRLTVV.

The gene calls are TRBV5-6 and TRBJ2-3; a weak D match, TRBD2 (5 bases). CDR1 is SGHDT, CDR2 YYEEEE, per germline. CDR3 length equals 17 residues. The V end lost 4 bases, the J end lost 5 bases, and 23 bases lay between the germline ends. The CDR3 is CASSMLGGGSSRDTQYF. In DNA, the CDR3 is TGTGCCAGCAGCATGTTGGGTGGAGGCAGTTCAAGAGATACGCAGTATTTT.

The CDR3 sequence is CASSSLLSGAGNTEAFF. CDR3 in DNA: TGTGCCAGCAGCTCATTACTTTCAGGGGCCGGGAACACTGAAGCTTTCTTT. The V gene is TRBV5-6, the J gene TRBJ1-1; possibly TRBD1 for D (6 bases). There are 17 residues in the CDR3. CDR1 is SGHDT and CDR2 is YYEEEE in the germline V gene. V was pared by 3 bases and J by 1 base, with 19 bases between.

The rearrangement links TRBV6-5 to TRBJ2-5; 10 bases align to TRBD1. CDR1 MNHEY and CDR2 SVGAGI come from the germline V gene. This CDR3 region has 15 residues. Trimming removed 6 bases from V and 5 bases from J; junction bases left unmatched: 9. This CDR3 reads CASSRTGGVPETQYF. CDR3 in DNA: TGTGCCAGCAGCAGGACAGGGGGGGTGCCTGAGACCCAGTACTTC.

V usage is TRBV5-1 and J usage is TRBJ2-7; 8 bases line up with TRBD1. V was pared by 1 base and J by 1 base, with 4 bases of the junction left unmatched. Per germline, CDR1 SGHRS and CDR2 YFSETQ. CDR3 size: 15 residues. CDR3 sequence: CASSLTGGDSYEQYF. The CDR3 DNA is TGCGCCAGCAGCTTGACAGGGGGTGATTCCTACGAGCAGTACTTC.

This chain joins TRBV27 and TRBJ1-2; perhaps TRBD1 as D (5 bases). Looked up from germline, CDR1 is MNHEY and CDR2 is SMNVEV (reference sequence). Trimming stripped 4 bases from V and 1 base from J, with 7 bases between. This CDR3 contains 13 residues. CDR3 in amino acids: CASSSTVNYGYTF. The CDR3 DNA follows: TGTGCCAGCAGTTCGACAGTTAACTATGGCTACACCTTC.

The chain couples TRBV28 to TRBJ2-1; D remains unclear. V was cut by 3 bases and J by 0 bases, with 9 bases left in between. There are 15 residues in the CDR3. Per germline, CDR1 MDHEN and CDR2 SYDVKM. CDR3 sequence (DNA): TGTGCCAGCAGTTTCGGTTCGAGCTCCTACAATGAGCAGTTCTTC. Translated: CASSFGSSSYNEQFF. The whole variable domain, remainder taken from reference TRBV28 and TRBJ2-1, is DVKVTQSSRYLVKRTGEKVFLECVQDMDHENMFWYRQDPGLGLRLIYFSYDVKMKEKGDIPEGYSVSREKKERFSLILESASTNQTSMYLCASSFGSSSYNEQFFGPGTRLTVL.

The V call is TRBV4-1, the J call TRBJ2-7, with 7 nucleotides matching TRBD1. Losses at the gene ends were 1 base for V and 6 bases for J; bases not matched to a gene: 12. The CDR3 consists of 16 residues. Germline V CDR1 and CDR2: MGHRA, YSYEKL. DNA for the CDR3: TGCGCCAGCAGCCAAGTGCGAGAGACAGGGCGGGTCGAGCAGTACTTC. Encoded protein: CASSQVRETGRVEQYF.

The chain combines TRBV7-2 with TRBJ2-1; D possibly corresponds to TRBD1 (5 bases). The CDR3 loop spans 15 amino acids. CDR1 is SGHTA and CDR2 is FQGNSA in the germline V gene. Trimming took 1 base from V and 4 from J, leaving 11 bases between them. The CDR3 loop is CASSLGRASYNEQFF. The CDR3 DNA is TGTGCCAGCAGCTTAGGCAGGGCTAGTTACAATGAGCAGTTCTTC.

The J gene is TRBJ2-1, the V gene TRBV30, with TRBD2 matching over 7 bases. The CDR3 has 14 amino acids. CDR1 is GTSNPN and CDR2 is SVGIG in the germline V gene (reference sequence). Germline trimming cut 3 bases from V and 4 bases from J; bases unmatched to any gene: 6. CDR3 in amino acids: CAWRKAGPYNEQFF. The DNA for the CDR3 is TGTGCCTGGAGAAAAGCGGGGCCTTACAATGAGCAGTTCTTC.